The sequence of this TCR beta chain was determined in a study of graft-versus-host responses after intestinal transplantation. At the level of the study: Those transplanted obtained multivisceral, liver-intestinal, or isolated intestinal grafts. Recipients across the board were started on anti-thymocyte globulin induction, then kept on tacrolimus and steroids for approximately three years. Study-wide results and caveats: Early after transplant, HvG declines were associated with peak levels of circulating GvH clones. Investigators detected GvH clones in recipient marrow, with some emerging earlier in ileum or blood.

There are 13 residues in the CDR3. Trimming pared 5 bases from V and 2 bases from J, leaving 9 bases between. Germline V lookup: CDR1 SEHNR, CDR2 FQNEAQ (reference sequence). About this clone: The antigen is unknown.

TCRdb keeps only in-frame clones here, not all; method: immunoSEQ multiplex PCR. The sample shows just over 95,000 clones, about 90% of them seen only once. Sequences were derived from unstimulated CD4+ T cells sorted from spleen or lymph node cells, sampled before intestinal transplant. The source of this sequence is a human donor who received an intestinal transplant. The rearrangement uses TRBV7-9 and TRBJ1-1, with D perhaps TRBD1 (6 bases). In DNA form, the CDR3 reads TGTGCCAGCAGCCCCAGGGGAAACACTGAAGCTTTCTTT. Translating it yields CASSPRGNTEAFF.